The rows below give T cell receptor beta chains drawn from one sample of a study of cytomegalovirus exposure and HLA in healthy donors. Sequencing used immunoSEQ multiplex PCR; TCRdb keeps in-frame clones, though not all of them. Of 110,000 to 150,000 clones in the sample, roughly 80% were seen once. Sequenced material: PBMCs. Every receptor here comes from a man between 35 and 55 years old in good health and CMV-seronegative. Both conserved end residues are part of each CDR3. Where a row states a size, it is once, few, many or the class of an expanded clone; other rows omit it.

j_gene: TRBJ1-5; abundance: NA; v_gene: TRBV16; CDR3aa: CASSSQLGTLRRSNQPQHF
j_gene: TRBJ1-2; abundance: NA; v_gene: TRBV25-1; CDR3aa: CASSESRGLGTGGRGYTF
j_gene: TRBJ1-4; abundance: NA; v_gene: TRBV9; CDR3aa: CASSPRQGAGEKLFF
j_gene: TRBJ1-4; abundance: NA; v_gene: TRBV4-2; CDR3aa: CASSPPGGSNEKLFF
j_gene: TRBJ2-3; abundance: NA; v_gene: TRBV4-1; CDR3aa: CASSISGTGGTDTQYF
j_gene: TRBJ2-2; abundance: NA; v_gene: TRBV27; CDR3aa: CASSLLAVNTGELFF
j_gene: TRBJ1-2; abundance: NA; v_gene: TRBV5-1; CDR3aa: CASSPGQGAIYGYTF
j_gene: TRBJ1-1; abundance: NA; v_gene: TRBV10-3; CDR3aa: CAISDGGQGIYTEAFF
j_gene: TRBJ1-5; abundance: few; v_gene: TRBV2; CDR3aa: CASNSGGFNQPQHF
j_gene: TRBJ1-2; abundance: once; v_gene: TRBV28; CDR3aa: CASSRDSYGYTF
j_gene: TRBJ2-3; abundance: NA; v_gene: TRBV5-6; CDR3aa: CASSFETSGGPDTQYF
j_gene: TRBJ1-1; abundance: once; v_gene: TRBV6-5; CDR3aa: CASSYFGESAFF
j_gene: TRBJ1-6; abundance: NA; v_gene: TRBV15; CDR3aa: CATSREGASSYNSPLHF
j_gene: TRBJ2-5; abundance: NA; v_gene: TRBV9; CDR3aa: CASSPAGQGGETQYF
j_gene: TRBJ2-5; abundance: NA; v_gene: TRBV28; CDR3aa: CASSGGGPSGETQYF
j_gene: TRBJ2-1; abundance: NA; v_gene: TRBV9; CDR3aa: CASSTLTGGLYNEQFF
j_gene: NA; abundance: NA; v_gene: TRBV28; CDR3aa: CASRESYEQYF
j_gene: TRBJ1-6; abundance: few; v_gene: TRBV28; CDR3aa: CASSPGGAESRRPLHF
j_gene: TRBJ2-7; abundance: NA; v_gene: TRBV19; CDR3aa: CASTGQGFEEQYF
j_gene: TRBJ1-1; abundance: few; v_gene: TRBV12-5; CDR3aa: CASGPQTGEAFF
j_gene: TRBJ2-3; abundance: NA; v_gene: TRBV5-1; CDR3aa: CASSLGTSGVGQYF
j_gene: TRBJ1-4; abundance: NA; v_gene: TRBV4-2; CDR3aa: CASSLGTGTNEKLFF
j_gene: TRBJ1-1; abundance: NA; v_gene: TRBV5-6; CDR3aa: CASSRDRGQPNTEAFF
j_gene: TRBJ1-6; abundance: NA; v_gene: TRBV28; CDR3aa: CASSRTHPNSPLHF
j_gene: TRBJ1-1; abundance: few; v_gene: TRBV2; CDR3aa: CASSAGDRGTNTEAFF
j_gene: TRBJ1-4; abundance: NA; v_gene: TRBV29-1; CDR3aa: CSATGTGGLSNEKLFF
j_gene: TRBJ2-7; abundance: NA; v_gene: TRBV5-6; CDR3aa: CASSSWTGGVYEQYF
j_gene: TRBJ2-3; abundance: NA; v_gene: TRBV5-4; CDR3aa: CASSRDRRDTQYF
j_gene: TRBJ2-1; abundance: NA; v_gene: TRBV6-5; CDR3aa: CASSYGQEPYNEQFF
j_gene: TRBJ2-1; abundance: NA; v_gene: TRBV15; CDR3aa: CATSRLTSGGPDEQFF
j_gene: TRBJ2-5; abundance: NA; v_gene: TRBV5-5; CDR3aa: CASSLRRPVRDREETQYF
j_gene: TRBJ1-2; abundance: NA; v_gene: TRBV2; CDR3aa: CASSQQGVAWGYTF
j_gene: TRBJ1-1; abundance: NA; v_gene: TRBV18; CDR3aa: CASSPDRGRDAEAFF
j_gene: TRBJ1-5; abundance: few; v_gene: TRBV5-4; CDR3aa: CASSLAGNQPQHF
j_gene: TRBJ1-5; abundance: NA; v_gene: TRBV7-8; CDR3aa: CTSISGTGSNQPQHF
j_gene: TRBJ1-1; abundance: NA; v_gene: TRBV10-3; CDR3aa: CAIRGEKNTEAFF
j_gene: TRBJ1-1; abundance: NA; v_gene: TRBV18; CDR3aa: CASSPGGWTEAFF
j_gene: TRBJ2-3; abundance: NA; v_gene: TRBV18; CDR3aa: CASSTGGGTDTQYF
j_gene: TRBJ2-3; abundance: NA; v_gene: TRBV14; CDR3aa: CASSLGLLAGGHTDTQYF